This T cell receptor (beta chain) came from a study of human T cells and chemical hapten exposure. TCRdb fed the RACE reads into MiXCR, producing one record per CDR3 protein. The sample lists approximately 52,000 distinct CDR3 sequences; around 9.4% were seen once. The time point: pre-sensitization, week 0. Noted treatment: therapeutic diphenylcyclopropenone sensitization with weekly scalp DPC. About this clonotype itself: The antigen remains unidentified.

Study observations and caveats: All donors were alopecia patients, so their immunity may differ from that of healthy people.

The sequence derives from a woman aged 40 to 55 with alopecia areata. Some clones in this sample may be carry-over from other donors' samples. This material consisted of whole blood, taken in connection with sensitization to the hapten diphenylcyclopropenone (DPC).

The CDR3 DNA follows: TGTGCCATCATGGGTGTGCGGGACAGGTTCGGAAACACTGAAGCTTTCTTT. Residues: CAIMGVRDRFGNTEAFF. The chain uses TRBV9 and TRBJ1-1, with 8 bases lining up with TRBD1. CDR3 length equals 17 residues. Trimming cost V 9 bases and J 2 bases; bases outside gene matches: 18. The germline CDR1 and CDR2 sequences are SGDLS and YYNGEE.